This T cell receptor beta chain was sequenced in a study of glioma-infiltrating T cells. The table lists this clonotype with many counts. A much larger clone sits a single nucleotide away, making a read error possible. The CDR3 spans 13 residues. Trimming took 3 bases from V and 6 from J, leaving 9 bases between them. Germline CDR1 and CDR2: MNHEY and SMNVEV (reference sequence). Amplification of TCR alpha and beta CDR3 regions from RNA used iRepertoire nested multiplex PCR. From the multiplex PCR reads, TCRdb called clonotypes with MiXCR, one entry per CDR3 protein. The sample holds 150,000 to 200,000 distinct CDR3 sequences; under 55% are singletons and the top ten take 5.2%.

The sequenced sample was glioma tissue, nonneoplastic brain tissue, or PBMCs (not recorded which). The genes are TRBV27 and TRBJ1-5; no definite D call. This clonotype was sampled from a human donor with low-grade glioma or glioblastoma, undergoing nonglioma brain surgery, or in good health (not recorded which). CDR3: CASSFRGGQPQHF. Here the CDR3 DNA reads TGTGCCAGCAGTTTTCGGGGAGGTCAGCCCCAGCATTTT.